One T cell receptor (beta chain) is described in this entry. Its antigen is not identified. This sample was taken from a study of blood T cells in healthy people across ages. Overall study context: There was about one barcoded beta molecule captured by template switching per two T cells.

Per sample, a minimum of 7 million PBMCs were isolated. Study-wide points: Diversity was higher, and naive CD4+ cells more numerous, in long-lived donors than in aged donors.

A second PCR of 7 to 11 cycles used a sample-barcoded 5' primer and a J-beta primer mix. TCRdb itself ran the 5' RACE reads through MiXCR, one entry per CDR3 protein. The sample has about a million distinct CDR3 sequences, around 54% seen once. The specimen was blood. The receptor comes from a woman aged 55 to 70 in good health.

Here the CDR3 reads CASSLTGMYEQYF. Written as DNA, the CDR3 is TGTGCCAGCAGTCTGACAGGGATGTACGAGCAGTACTTC. The chain combines TRBV6-2 or TRBV6-3 with TRBJ2-7, with 7 bases aligning to TRBD1. J was trimmed by 4 bases and V by 5 bases; bases with no gene match: 5. The CDR3 length is 13 residues. Germline CDR1 reads MNHEY; CDR2 reads SVGEGT.